One and the same sample provided the 32 T cell receptor beta chains below, sequenced in a study of PD-L1 blockade in urothelial cancer. Time point given: pretreatment peripheral blood. The protocol was immunoSEQ multiplex PCR, while the TCRdb copy is restricted to in-frame clones and leaves out a portion. The sample yields about 87,000 clones, about 83% seen once. The starting material was PBMCs, obtained around atezolizumab (anti-PD-L1) treatment. These receptors were collected from a man aged 60-69 years with urothelial cancer.

This clone has only a few counts. The chain combines TRBV30 with TRBJ1-1, with D unclear. The germline CDR1 and CDR2 sequences are GTSNPN and SVGIG (reference sequence). CDR3 length: 13 residues. Deletions cut 2 bases from V and 6 bases from J, with 13 bases between. The DNA of the CDR3 is TGTGCCTGGAGTCCCGAGGCTGCGGCTGAAGCTTTCTTT. It is translated as CAWSPEAAAEAFF.

V usage is TRBV19 and J usage is TRBJ1-3; the match to TRBD1 covers 8 bases. The CDR3 consists of 15 residues. V shed 9 bases, J shed 0 bases, and the junction held 7 bases outside the gene matches. CDR1 and CDR2 (germline): LNHDA, SQIVND (reference sequence). As DNA, the CDR3 is TGTGCCAGCCGACAGGGGTGGTTCTCTGGAAACACCATATATTTT. This translates into CASRQGWFSGNTIYF.

The chain is built from TRBV6-1 and TRBJ1-5; 8 bases map to TRBD1. The germline V gene encodes CDR1 MNHNS and CDR2 SASEGT. The CDR3 sequence is 14 residues long. With V trimmed by 8 bases and J by 3 bases, 6 bases remained unmatched. CDR3 nucleotide sequence: TGTGCCAGCTACCCAGGGGGCCCCAATCAGCCCCAGCATTTT. Translation: CASYPGGPNQPQHF.

V usage is TRBV7-9 and J usage is TRBJ2-5; 10 bases are shared with TRBD2. This CDR3 spans 17 amino acids. The V and J ends lost 5 bases and 2 bases, in that order; junction bases with no gene match: 11. CDR1 SEHNR and CDR2 FQNEAQ come from the germline V gene (reference sequence). The DNA of the CDR3 is TGTGCCAGCAGCGTGGGGCTAGCGGGAGTGAGTCAAGAGACCCAGTACTTC. This sequence encodes CASSVGLAGVSQETQYF.

V is TRBV19 and J is TRBJ2-3; 8 bases align to TRBD1. The V gene's germline CDR1 is LNHDA and CDR2 SQIVND (reference sequence). The CDR3 contains 15 residues. With V trimmed by 4 bases and J by 2 bases, 5 bases remained unmatched. CDR3 amino acids: CASSTRDRFTDTQYF. The DNA of the CDR3 is TGTGCCAGTAGTACCCGGGACAGGTTCACAGATACGCAGTATTTT.

J is TRBJ2-5 and V is TRBV7-2, with 9 bases identical to TRBD1. Trimming removed 4 bases from V and 5 bases from J; junction bases left unmatched: 2. There are 13 residues in the CDR3. The germline V gene has CDR1 SGHTA and CDR2 FQGNSA. The CDR3 bases are TGTGCCAGCAGCTCGGGACAGGGTGAGACCCAGTACTTC. It is translated as CASSSGQGETQYF.

This clone was recorded once. V usage is TRBV4-1 and J usage is TRBJ2-1, with TRBD1 identical over 8 bases. J gave up 6 bases and V 0 bases, and 1 base lay outside the gene matches. Germline V gene sequence: CDR1 MGHRA, CDR2 YSYEKL. CDR3 size: 14 residues. Here the CDR3 reads CASSQEDRGNEQFF. The CDR3 DNA sequence: TGCGCCAGCAGCCAAGAAGACAGGGGCAATGAGCAGTTCTTC.

The chain combines TRBV5-6 with TRBJ2-5; TRBD2 is a possible D gene (6 bases). The CDR3 runs to 13 residues. Germline V gene data show CDR1 as SGHDT and CDR2 as YYEEEE. Trimming stripped 2 bases from V and 4 bases from J, with 9 bases between. The chain's CDR3 is CASSFTLAETQYF. CDR3 nucleotide sequence: TGTGCCAGCAGCTTTACACTAGCAGAGACCCAGTACTTC.

The chain employs TRBV6-5 and TRBJ1-3; D is uncertain. The V end was cut by 8 bases, the J end by 0 bases, with 11 bases between. The germline gives CDR1 MNHEY, CDR2 SVGAGI. The CDR3 loop spans 14 amino acids. CDR3 nucleotides: TGTGCCAGCCAAAAACAGACCTCTGGAAACACCATATATTTT. Translation gives CASQKQTSGNTIYF.

The chain carries TRBV21-1 and TRBJ2-4; the table's D call of TRBD2 was not tested on the DNA. TRBV21-1 counts as a pseudogene. This CDR3 has 16 amino acids. CDR3 sequence (DNA): TGTGCCAGCACCACGGAGCGGGGGGCAGGGAAAAACATTCAGTACTTC. Amino acids: CASTTERGAGKNIQYF.

V usage is TRBV5-5 and J usage is TRBJ1-1; 10 positions match TRBD1. This CDR3 contains 18 residues. The V gene's germline CDR1 is SGHKS and CDR2 YYEKEE (reference sequence). The V segment lost 4 bases and the J segment 4 bases; nucleotides outside the gene matches: 16. For the CDR3, the DNA is TGTGCCAGCAGCCGAGGGGTTTCCGGACAGGGGGGAGGCACTGAAGCTTTCTTT. Translation gives CASSRGVSGQGGGTEAFF. The full variable domain, completed using reference TRBV5-5 and TRBJ1-1, is DAGVTQSPTHLIKTRGQQVTLRCSPISGHKSVSWYQQVLGQGPQFIFQYYEKEERGRGNFPDRFSARQFPNYSSELNVNALLLGDSALYLCASSRGVSGQGGGTEAFFGQGTRLTVV.

The V gene is TRBV27, the J gene TRBJ2-7; 9 nucleotides agree with TRBD1. Germline V gives CDR1 MNHEY, CDR2 SMNVEV (reference sequence). The CDR3 sequence is 14 residues long. J lost 2 bases, V lost 6 bases, and 5 bases had no gene match. The CDR3 spells CASRLTGGAYEQYF. CDR3 nucleotide sequence: TGTGCCAGCAGGCTGACAGGGGGGGCCTACGAGCAGTACTTC.

The V gene is TRBV7-3, the J gene TRBJ2-7; TRBD2 is a possible D gene (6 bases). V lost 0 bases to trimming and J lost 6 bases, with 15 bases between them. This CDR3 spans 15 amino acids. From germline, CDR1 is SGHTA and CDR2 FQGTGA. CDR3 region: CASSLTRSGVGEQYF. DNA for the CDR3: TGTGCCAGCAGCTTAACTCGGTCGGGAGTCGGCGAGCAGTACTTC.

This clone came up a few times. The genes are TRBV4-1 and TRBJ1-2, with no clear D. This CDR3 region has 13 residues. Germline V gene lookup returns CDR1 MGHRA and CDR2 YSYEKL. Trimming took 2 bases from V and 4 from J, leaving 8 bases between them. The CDR3 region has the DNA TGCGCCAGCAGCCAATCGGGGTTCTATGGCTACACCTTC. Residues: CASSQSGFYGYTF.

This sequence joins TRBV15 and TRBJ1-2, with TRBD1 identical over 9 bases. Germline CDR1 and CDR2: LNHNV and YYDKDF (reference sequence). CDR3 length: 13 residues. V was clipped by 2 bases and J by 6 bases; unmatched bases: 1. The CDR3 bases are TGTGCCACCAGCAGACGGACAGGGGATGGCTACACCTTC. This sequence encodes CATSRRTGDGYTF.

This chain uses TRBV5-4 with TRBJ2-1, with 9 positions matching TRBD2. This CDR3 is built from 16 residues. Germline values: CDR1 SGHNT, CDR2 YYREEE (reference sequence). After removal of 2 bases from V and 7 bases from J, the junction contained 10 bases not matched to a gene. CDR3 protein: CASSFPGASGTNEQFF. In nucleotides, the CDR3 is TGTGCCAGCAGCTTCCCCGGAGCTAGCGGGACGAATGAGCAGTTCTTC.

This clone has only a few counts. The rearrangement joins TRBV7-9 to TRBJ1-6, with D maybe TRBD1 (5 bases). CDR1 SEHNR and CDR2 FQNEAQ come from the germline V gene (reference sequence). With 1 base removed from V and 6 bases from J, the gap between germline ends came to 7 bases. The CDR3 consists of 14 residues. CDR3 sequence (DNA): TGTGCCAGCAGCTTAGGACAGCTTAATTCACCCCTCCACTTT. Translation gives CASSLGQLNSPLHF.

The chain couples TRBV4-1 to TRBJ2-7; 9 bases map to TRBD1. CDR1 is MGHRA, CDR2 YSYEKL, per germline. CDR3 length: 16 residues. The J segment lost 0 bases and the V segment lost 3 bases, leaving 6 bases of the junction unmatched. CDR3 coding DNA: TGCGCCAGCAGCCAGATCTTGACAGGGGGCTCCTACGAGCAGTACTTC. Its translation is CASSQILTGGSYEQYF.

The chain is built from TRBV5-4 and TRBJ2-4; tentative D call: TRBD1 (6 bases). This CDR3 is 16 amino acids long. Germline V lookup: CDR1 SGHNT, CDR2 YYREEE (reference sequence). Trimming shortened V by 0 bases and J by 3 bases, and 13 bases separated the two germline ends. CDR3 coding DNA: TGTGCCAGCAGCTTGGTTCTCAGGGGTAGCAAAAACATTCAGTACTTC. As protein: CASSLVLRGSKNIQYF.

The J gene is TRBJ1-1, the V gene TRBV7-3, with D possibly TRBD1 on 5 matching bases. The CDR3 totals 13 residues. Germline loops: CDR1 SGHTA, CDR2 FQGTGA. V shed 3 bases and J shed 5 bases, with 10 bases lying between them. In nucleotides, the CDR3 is TGTGCCAGCAGCTTGCAGGGTATGACTGAAGCTTTCTTT. Translation: CASSLQGMTEAFF.

V and J are TRBV7-2 and TRBJ2-1; the match to TRBD2 covers 13 bases. This CDR3 region has 17 residues. Losses at the gene ends were 4 bases for V and 4 bases for J; bases not matched to a gene: 7. Germline V gives CDR1 SGHTA, CDR2 FQGNSA. CDR3 protein: CASSSTSGGTTYNEQFF. CDR3 coding DNA: TGTGCCAGCAGCTCGACTAGCGGGGGGACTACTTACAATGAGCAGTTCTTC.

The V gene is TRBV6-4, the J gene TRBJ1-2; 10 bases line up with TRBD1. Germline CDR1 reads MRHNA; CDR2 reads SNTAGT. With V trimmed by 3 bases and J by 5 bases, 9 bases remained unmatched. The CDR3 covers 16 residues. The CDR3 protein is CASSEGTGVSTYGYTF. CDR3 in DNA: TGTGCCAGCAGTGAGGGGACAGGGGTTTCTACATATGGCTACACCTTC.

The CDR3 DNA follows: TGCGCCAGCAGCCGAGGGTGGGGTGAAGAGACCCAGTACTTC. Protein product: CASSRGWGEETQYF. V and J are TRBV4-1 and TRBJ2-5, with D maybe TRBD2 (5 bases). From germline, CDR1 is MGHRA and CDR2 YSYEKL. CDR3 length: 14 amino acids. The V end lost 4 bases, the J end lost 3 bases, and 12 bases lay between the germline ends.

The chain uses TRBV11-2 and TRBJ2-7, with 8 bases matching TRBD1. V trimming: 1 base; J trimming: 5 bases; junction bases outside the gene matches: 4. The CDR3 runs to 14 residues. From germline, CDR1 is SGHAT and CDR2 FQNNGV. In DNA form, the CDR3 reads TGTGCCAGCAGCTTAGGGGACAGGCTTGACGAGCAGTACTTC. It is translated as CASSLGDRLDEQYF.

Written as DNA, the CDR3 is TGTGCCAGTAGTATGAGGGGGACAGCGCGGAACATTCAGTACTTC. This encodes CASSMRGTARNIQYF. This chain joins TRBV19 and TRBJ2-4; 7 bases map to TRBD1. J lost 7 bases, V lost 3 bases, and 9 bases had no gene match. From germline, CDR1 is LNHDA and CDR2 SQIVND (reference sequence). The CDR3 length is 15 residues.

The CDR3 reads CASSFLDMDEQYF. The CDR3 bases are TGCGCCAGCAGCTTCTTGGACATGGACGAGCAGTACTTC. V usage is TRBV5-1 and J usage is TRBJ2-7, with D maybe TRBD1 (5 bases). Germline-derived CDR1 and CDR2 are SGHRS and YFSETQ. With 2 bases removed from V and 5 bases from J, the gap between germline ends came to 11 bases. This CDR3 comprises 13 residues.

The V call is TRBV5-5, the J call TRBJ1-1; 8 nucleotides match TRBD1. J gave up 7 bases and V 4 bases, and 6 bases lay outside the gene matches. This CDR3 region has 13 residues. Germline V gene lookup returns CDR1 SGHKS and CDR2 YYEKEE (reference sequence). Here the CDR3 DNA reads TGTGCCAGCAGCCCCGACAGGGGAGGTGAAGCTTTCTTT. Translated, it gives CASSPDRGGEAFF.

This chain links TRBV28 with TRBJ1-2, with TRBD1 matching over 9 bases. CDR1 and CDR2 from the germline V gene are MDHEN and SYDVKM. The CDR3 covers 15 residues. Germline trimming cut 5 bases from V and 4 bases from J; bases unmatched to any gene: 8. CDR3 in DNA: TGTGCCAGCAGTGTTGGACAGGGGCGCGGCTATGGCTACACCTTC. As protein: CASSVGQGRGYGYTF.

Points on this clone: The identical CDR3 is also encoded by other nucleotide sequences in the sample. The chain recombines TRBV10-1 with TRBJ2-1; weak D call: TRBD2 (5 bases). The CDR3 runs 14 residues. V was shortened by 3 bases and J by 6 bases, with 12 bases between the two germline ends. CDR1 and CDR2 from the germline V gene are WNHNN and SYGVQD (reference sequence). CDR3 bases: TGCGCCAGCAGTGATGCAGGAGGTCCCAATGAGCAGTTCTTC. It is translated as CASSDAGGPNEQFF.

V is TRBV5-1 and J is TRBJ2-5; tentatively, D is TRBD2 (6 bases). CDR1 and CDR2 (germline): SGHRS, YFSETQ. The CDR3 loop spans 15 amino acids. V lost 2 bases and J 0 bases, leaving 11 bases between the germline ends. The CDR3 region has the DNA TGCGCCAGCAGCTTCCCTGCGGGAAACCAAGAGACCCAGTACTTC. This gives the protein CASSFPAGNQETQYF.

This chain's CDR3 is CATRRGGSDTQYF. The CDR3, as DNA: TGTGCCACAAGGAGGGGGGGCTCGGATACGCAGTATTTT. J is TRBJ2-3 and V is TRBV27; tentative D call: TRBD2 (7 bases). Germline CDR1 reads MNHEY; CDR2 reads SMNVEV (reference sequence). This CDR3 is 13 amino acids long. Trimming stripped 10 bases from V and 6 bases from J, with 17 bases between.

The chain joins TRBV7-6 to TRBJ1-3; D unresolved. Per the germline V gene, CDR1 is SGHVS and CDR2 is FNYEAQ. This CDR3 comprises 17 residues. Between the trimmed V and J ends, which lost 1 base and 6 bases, there was a span of 19 bases. For the CDR3, the DNA is TGTGCCAGCAGCTTAGGCCCACGGAGCTCGCGGGTAAACACCATATATTTT. This encodes CASSLGPRSSRVNTIYF.